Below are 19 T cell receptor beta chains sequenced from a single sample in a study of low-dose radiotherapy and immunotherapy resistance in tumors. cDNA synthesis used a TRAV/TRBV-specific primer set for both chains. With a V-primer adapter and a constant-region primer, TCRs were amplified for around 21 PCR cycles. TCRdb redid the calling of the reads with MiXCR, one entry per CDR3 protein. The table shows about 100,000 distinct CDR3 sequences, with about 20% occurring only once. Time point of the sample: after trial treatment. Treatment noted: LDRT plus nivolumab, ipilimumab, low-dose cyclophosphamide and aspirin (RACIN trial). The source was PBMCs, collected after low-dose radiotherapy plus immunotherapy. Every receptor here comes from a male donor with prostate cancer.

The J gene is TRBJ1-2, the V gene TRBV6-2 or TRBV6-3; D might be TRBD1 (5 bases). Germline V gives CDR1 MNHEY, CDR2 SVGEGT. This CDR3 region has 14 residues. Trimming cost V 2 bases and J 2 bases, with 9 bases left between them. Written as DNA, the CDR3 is TGTGCCAGCAGTTACCTAACAGGCAACTATGGCTACACCTTC. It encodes CASSYLTGNYGYTF.

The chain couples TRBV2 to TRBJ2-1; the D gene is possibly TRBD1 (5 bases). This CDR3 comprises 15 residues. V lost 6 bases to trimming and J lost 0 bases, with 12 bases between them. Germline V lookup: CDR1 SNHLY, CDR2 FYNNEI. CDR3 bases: TGTGCCAGCAGGGCTACAGACAGCTCCTACAATGAGCAGTTCTTC. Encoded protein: CASRATDSSYNEQFF.

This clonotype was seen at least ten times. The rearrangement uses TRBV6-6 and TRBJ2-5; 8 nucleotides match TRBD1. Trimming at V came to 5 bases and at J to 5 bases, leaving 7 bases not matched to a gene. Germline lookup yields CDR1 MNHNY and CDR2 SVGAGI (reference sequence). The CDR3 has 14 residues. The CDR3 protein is CASSPGQEVETQYF. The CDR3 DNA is TGTGCCAGCAGTCCGGGACAGGAGGTGGAGACCCAGTACTTC.

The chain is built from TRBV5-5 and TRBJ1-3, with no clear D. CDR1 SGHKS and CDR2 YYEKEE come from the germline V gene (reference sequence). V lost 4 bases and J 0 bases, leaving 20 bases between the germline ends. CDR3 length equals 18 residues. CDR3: CASSRSGGRGLSGNTIYF. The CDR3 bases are TGTGCCAGCAGCCGGAGCGGTGGGAGAGGCCTCTCTGGAAACACCATATATTTT.

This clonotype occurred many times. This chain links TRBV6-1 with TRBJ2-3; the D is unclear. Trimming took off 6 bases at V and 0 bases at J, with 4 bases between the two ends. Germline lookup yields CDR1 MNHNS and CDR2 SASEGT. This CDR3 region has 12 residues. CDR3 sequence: CASRGSTDTQYF. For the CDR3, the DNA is TGTGCCAGCAGGGGTAGCACAGATACGCAGTATTTT.

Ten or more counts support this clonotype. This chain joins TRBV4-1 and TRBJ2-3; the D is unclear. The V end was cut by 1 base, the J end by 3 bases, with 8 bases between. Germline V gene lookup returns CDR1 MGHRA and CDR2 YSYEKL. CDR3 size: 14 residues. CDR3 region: CASSQALATDTQYF. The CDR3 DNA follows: TGCGCCAGCAGCCAAGCTCTCGCTACAGATACGCAGTATTTT.

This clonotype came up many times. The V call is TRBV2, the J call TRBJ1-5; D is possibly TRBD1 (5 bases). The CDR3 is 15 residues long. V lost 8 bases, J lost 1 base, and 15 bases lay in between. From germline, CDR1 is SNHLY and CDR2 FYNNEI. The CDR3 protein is CASAYEAGSNQPQHF. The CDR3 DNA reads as TGTGCCAGCGCCTATGAGGCAGGGAGCAATCAGCCCCAGCATTTT.

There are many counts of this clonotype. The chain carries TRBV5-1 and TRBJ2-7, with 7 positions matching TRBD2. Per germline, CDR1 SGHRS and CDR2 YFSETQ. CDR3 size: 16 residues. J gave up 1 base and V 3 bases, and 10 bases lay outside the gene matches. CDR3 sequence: CASSSPLRGGSYEQYF. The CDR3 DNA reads TGCGCCAGCAGCTCCCCGTTGCGGGGAGGGTCCTACGAGCAGTACTTC. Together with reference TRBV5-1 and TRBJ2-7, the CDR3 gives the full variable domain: KAGVTQTPRYLIKTRGQQVTLSCSPISGHRSVSWYQQTPGQGLQFLFEYFSETQRNKGNFPGRFSGRQFSNSRSEMNVSTLELGDSALYLCASSSPLRGGSYEQYFGPGTRLTVT.

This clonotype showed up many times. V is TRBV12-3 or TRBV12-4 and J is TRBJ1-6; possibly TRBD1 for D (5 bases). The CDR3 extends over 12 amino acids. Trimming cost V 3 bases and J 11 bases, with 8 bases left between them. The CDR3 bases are TGTGCCAGCAGTTTCCGAGGGGCACCCCTCCACTTT. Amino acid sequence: CASSFRGAPLHF.

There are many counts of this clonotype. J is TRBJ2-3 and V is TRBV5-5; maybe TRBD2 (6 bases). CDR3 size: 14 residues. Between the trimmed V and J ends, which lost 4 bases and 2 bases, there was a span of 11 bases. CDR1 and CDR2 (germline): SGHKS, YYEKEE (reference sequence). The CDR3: CASSPGLYTDTQYF. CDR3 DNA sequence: TGTGCCAGCAGCCCGGGACTCTACACAGATACGCAGTATTTT.

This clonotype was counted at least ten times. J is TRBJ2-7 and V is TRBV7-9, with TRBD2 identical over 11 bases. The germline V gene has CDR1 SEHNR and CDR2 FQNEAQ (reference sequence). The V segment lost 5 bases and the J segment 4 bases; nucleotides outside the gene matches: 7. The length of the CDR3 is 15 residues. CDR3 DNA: TGTGCCAGCAGCCCGACTAGCGGGGTGAGATACGAGCAGTACTTC. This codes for CASSPTSGVRYEQYF.

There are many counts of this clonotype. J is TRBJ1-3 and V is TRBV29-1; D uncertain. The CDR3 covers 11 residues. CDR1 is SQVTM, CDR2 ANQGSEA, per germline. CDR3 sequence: CVAASGNTIYF. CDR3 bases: TGCGTAGCCGCCTCTGGAAACACCATATATTTT.

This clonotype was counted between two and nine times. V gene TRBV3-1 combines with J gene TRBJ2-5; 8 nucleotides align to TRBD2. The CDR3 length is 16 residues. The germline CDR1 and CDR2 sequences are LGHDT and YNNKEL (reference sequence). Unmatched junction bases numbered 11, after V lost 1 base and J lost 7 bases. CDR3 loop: CASSQGGAGEHGTQYF. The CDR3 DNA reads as TGTGCCAGCAGCCAAGGGGGAGCGGGGGAACACGGGACCCAGTACTTC.

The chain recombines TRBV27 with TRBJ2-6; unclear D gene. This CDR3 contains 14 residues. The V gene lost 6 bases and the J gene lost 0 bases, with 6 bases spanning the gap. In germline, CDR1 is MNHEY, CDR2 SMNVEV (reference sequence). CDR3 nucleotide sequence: TGTGCCAGCAGGGTTAACTCTGGGGCCAACGTCCTGACTTTC. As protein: CASRVNSGANVLTF.

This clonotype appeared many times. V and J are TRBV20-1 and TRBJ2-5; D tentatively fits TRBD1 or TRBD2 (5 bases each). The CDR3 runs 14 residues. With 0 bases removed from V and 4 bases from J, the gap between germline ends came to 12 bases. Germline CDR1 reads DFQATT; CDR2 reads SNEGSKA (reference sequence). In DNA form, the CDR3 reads TGCAGTGCTAGAGATTTAGGTGGGGGAGAGACCCAGTACTTC. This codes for CSARDLGGGETQYF.

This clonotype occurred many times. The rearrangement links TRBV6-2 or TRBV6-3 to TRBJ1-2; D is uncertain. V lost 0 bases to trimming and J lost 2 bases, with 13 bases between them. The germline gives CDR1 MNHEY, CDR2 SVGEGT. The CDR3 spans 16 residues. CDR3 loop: CASSYSSGKHNYGYTF. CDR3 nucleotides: TGTGCCAGCAGTTACTCATCCGGAAAGCACAACTATGGCTACACCTTC.

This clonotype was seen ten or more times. This CDR3 reads CASRLPGPGNEQFF. In nucleotides, the CDR3 is TGTGCCAGCAGACTTCCGGGGCCCGGCAATGAGCAGTTCTTC. The chain is built from TRBV7-9 and TRBJ2-1; D assignment may be TRBD1 or TRBD2 (5 bases each). The CDR3 runs to 14 residues. The V gene's germline CDR1 is SEHNR and CDR2 FQNEAQ (reference sequence). Trimming removed 6 bases from V and 6 bases from J, with 15 bases in between.

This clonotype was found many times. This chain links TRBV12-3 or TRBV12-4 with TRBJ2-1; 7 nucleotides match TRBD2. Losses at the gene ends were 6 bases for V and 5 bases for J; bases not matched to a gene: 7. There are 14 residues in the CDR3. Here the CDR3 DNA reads TGTGCCAGCAGCTTGACTAGCAGGGACAATGAGCAGTTCTTC. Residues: CASSLTSRDNEQFF.

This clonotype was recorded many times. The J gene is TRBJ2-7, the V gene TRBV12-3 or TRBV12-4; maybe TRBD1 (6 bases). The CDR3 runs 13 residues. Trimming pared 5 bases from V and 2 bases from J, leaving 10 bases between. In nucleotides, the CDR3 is TGTGCCAGCAGTATCGGACAGACCTACGAGCAGTACTTC. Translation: CASSIGQTYEQYF.